These 21 T cell receptor beta chains share one sample of origin, sequenced in a study of T cells expressing NK-cell markers. TCRdb re-called the 5' RACE reads and shows each CDR3 protein once, DNA omitted. This sample's table has about 460,000 distinct CDR3 sequences. What was sequenced was blood T cells: a sorted CD56 or NKG2C T cell subset, CD4+ or CD8+ T cells, or bulk PBMC T cells (not recorded which). The receptors originated from a woman aged 45 to 65 in good health.

The V and J genes are TRBV4-1 and TRBJ2-1. CDR3 length: 14 residues. Germline-derived CDR1 and CDR2 are MGHRA and YSYEKL. CDR3 loop: CASSQPTSSYEQFF.

The chain carries TRBV12-3 or TRBV12-4 and TRBJ1-1; TCRdb reports TRBD1, a call that lacks DNA to check it against. The CDR3 consists of 14 residues. This chain's CDR3 is CASSSARGRTEAFF.

V is TRBV29-1 and J is TRBJ2-7; TCRdb's D call of TRBD1 is untestable without DNA. This CDR3 is 12 amino acids long. Germline loops: CDR1 SQVTM, CDR2 ANQGSEA. This CDR3 is CSVGPNAYEQYF.

The chain links TRBV12-3 or TRBV12-4 to TRBJ2-1; as DNA is missing, the TRBD2 call by TCRdb cannot be tested. The CDR3 spans 18 residues. The CDR3 loop reads CASSSVLAGGPVYNEQFF.

This rearrangement joins TRBV3-1 to TRBJ2-5. CDR1 and CDR2 from the germline V gene are LGHDT and YNNKEL (reference sequence). This CDR3 has 14 residues. CDR3 loop: CASSPRPSGETQYF.

This chain connects TRBV19 to TRBJ2-7; no DNA is available, so the TRBD1 call from TCRdb remains unchecked. Germline V gene lookup returns CDR1 LNHDA and CDR2 SQIVND (reference sequence). The CDR3 is 13 residues long. The CDR3 loop is CASSIATGNEQYF.

The chain links TRBV18 to TRBJ2-5; TCRdb returns TRBD2, unconfirmable since there is no DNA. Germline CDR1 KGHSH, CDR2 LQKENI. The CDR3 is made up of 16 amino acids. CDR3 loop: CASSPTAGGNQETQYF.

The V gene is TRBV6-5, the J gene TRBJ2-3; no DNA is available, so the TRBD2 call from TCRdb remains unchecked. In germline, CDR1 is MNHEY, CDR2 SVGAGI. This CDR3 has 15 amino acids. CDR3 region: CASSEGLAATDTQYF.

The chain recombines TRBV7-9 with TRBJ2-1; TCRdb's assignment of TRBD2 cannot be checked, as there is no DNA. The CDR3 runs 17 residues. Germline assignment: CDR1 SEHNR and CDR2 FQNEAQ (reference sequence). CDR3 loop: CASSPPRLSGSYNEQFF.

The V gene is TRBV11-2, the J gene TRBJ2-1. This CDR3 comprises 15 residues. The V gene's germline CDR1 is SGHAT and CDR2 FQNNGV. The CDR3 loop reads CASSLSGTANNEQFF.

The chain is built from TRBV5-1 and TRBJ2-3; without DNA, the TCRdb call of TRBD2 cannot be checked. Germline values: CDR1 SGHRS, CDR2 YFSETQ. The CDR3 has 19 residues. CDR3 sequence reads: CASSLGGTRKISSTDTQYF.

V gene TRBV24-1 combines with J gene TRBJ1-5; the D gene TCRdb calls, TRBD1, cannot be checked with no DNA. Germline V gene data show CDR1 as KGHDR and CDR2 as SFDVKD. The CDR3 sequence is 18 residues long. CDR3 sequence: CATSDSRQGILSNQPQHF.

The chain recombines TRBV6-1 with TRBJ1-2. Germline CDR1 is MNHNS and CDR2 is SASEGT. The CDR3 runs 13 residues. The CDR3 here is CASSRGSLHGYTF.

V is TRBV12-3 or TRBV12-4 and J is TRBJ2-2; the D call from TCRdb, TRBD2, cannot be confirmed without DNA. This CDR3 is built from 17 residues. This CDR3 is CASSLGKLAMNTGELFF.

This chain links TRBV10-2 with TRBJ1-2; as DNA is missing, the TRBD1 call by TCRdb cannot be tested. CDR3 length equals 14 residues. Germline values: CDR1 WSHSY, CDR2 SAAADI. The CDR3 is CASSGADRSYGYTF.

V usage is TRBV10-1 and J usage is TRBJ2-3; the TCRdb D gene call, TRBD2, has no DNA to confirm it. The length of the CDR3 is 16 residues. Germline CDR1 is WNHNN and CDR2 is SYGVQD (reference sequence). The CDR3 reads CASSDPSGRDTDTQYF.

The chain joins TRBV24-1 to TRBJ2-3; the TRBD2 assignment by TCRdb is unverifiable without DNA. The CDR3 runs to 16 residues. The germline V gene encodes CDR1 KGHDR and CDR2 SFDVKD. This CDR3 is CATSDFSGIGRDTQYF.

The rearrangement uses TRBV3-1 and TRBJ2-2; TCRdb lists TRBD2, though no DNA is available to test this call. This CDR3 has 16 residues. CDR1 and CDR2 (germline): LGHDT, YNNKEL (reference sequence). CDR3 protein: CASSQRLAENTGELFF.

The rearrangement uses TRBV15 and TRBJ1-1; no DNA is available, so the TRBD1 call from TCRdb remains unchecked. Germline assignment: CDR1 LNHNV and CDR2 YYDKDF (reference sequence). This CDR3 is built from 17 residues. CDR3 protein: CATSRTGTGFSNTEAFF.

The chain recombines TRBV15 with TRBJ2-7; TCRdb lists TRBD1, though no DNA is available to test this call. Germline V gives CDR1 LNHNV, CDR2 YYDKDF (reference sequence). The CDR3 has 14 amino acids. The CDR3 protein is CATSRGGVSYEQYF.

The rearrangement joins TRBV15 to TRBJ2-3; no DNA is available, so the TRBD2 call from TCRdb remains unchecked. Germline-derived CDR1 and CDR2 are LNHNV and YYDKDF (reference sequence). This CDR3 is built from 16 residues. CDR3 protein: CATSRASGSEGDTQYF. The variable domain in full, completed from reference TRBV15 and TRBJ2-3, reads DAMVIQNPRYQVTQFGKPVTLSCSQTLNHNVMYWYQQKSSQAPKLLFHYYDKDFNNEADTPDNFQSRRPNTSFCFLDIRSPGLGDTAMYLCATSRASGSEGDTQYFGPGTRLTVL.